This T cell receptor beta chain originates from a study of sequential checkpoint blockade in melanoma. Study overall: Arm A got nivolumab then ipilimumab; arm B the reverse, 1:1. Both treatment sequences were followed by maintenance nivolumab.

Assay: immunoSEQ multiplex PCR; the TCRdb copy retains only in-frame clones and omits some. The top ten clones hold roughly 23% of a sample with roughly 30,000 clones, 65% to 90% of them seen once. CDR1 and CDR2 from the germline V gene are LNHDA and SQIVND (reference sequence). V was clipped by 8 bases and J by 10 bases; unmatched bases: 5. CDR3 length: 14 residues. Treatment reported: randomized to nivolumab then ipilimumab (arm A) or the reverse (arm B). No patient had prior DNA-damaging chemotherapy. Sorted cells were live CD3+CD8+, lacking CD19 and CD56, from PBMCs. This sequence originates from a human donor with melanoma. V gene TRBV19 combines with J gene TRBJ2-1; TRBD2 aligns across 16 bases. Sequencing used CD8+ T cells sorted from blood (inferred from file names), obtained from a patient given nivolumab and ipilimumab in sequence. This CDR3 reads CASAGLAGGPEQFF. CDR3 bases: TGTGCCAGTGCGGGACTAGCGGGGGGGCCGGAGCAGTTCTTC.